These 4 T cell receptor beta chains came from one sample sequenced in a study of cytomegalovirus exposure and HLA in healthy donors. Repertoires were generated with immunoSEQ multiplex PCR, while TCRdb's copy carries only in-frame clones and drops some. The repertoire includes 110,000 or so clones, about 84% of them detected once, and 4% to 6% sits in the top ten. Source material: PBMCs. Receptor source: a man aged 18 to 30 in good health and CMV-seronegative.

The chain employs TRBV6-6 and TRBJ1-5; tentatively, D is TRBD1 (5 bases). The CDR3 is made up of 14 amino acids. The V end was cut by 5 bases, the J end by 9 bases, with 17 bases between. The V gene's germline CDR1 is MNHNY and CDR2 SVGAGI (reference sequence). Here the CDR3 reads CASSPSKGWRPQHF. The CDR3 DNA reads as TGTGCCAGCAGTCCCTCGAAGGGGTGGCGGCCCCAGCATTTT.

The chain joins TRBV4-2 to TRBJ2-1; TRBD2 aligns across 8 bases. The CDR3 runs 20 residues. The V gene end was trimmed by 0 bases and the J gene end by 0 bases; junction bases not matched to a gene: 13. Germline CDR1 and CDR2: LGHNA and YNFKEQ. As DNA, the CDR3 is TGTGCCAGCAGCCAAGATGTTGGCGGGGGGACCCTTAGCTCCTACAATGAGCAGTTCTTC. This sequence encodes CASSQDVGGGTLSSYNEQFF.

CDR3 sequence (DNA): TGTGCCAGCAGTTACGGCAGGGTTTCCTACGAGCAGTACTTC. Its protein product is CASSYGRVSYEQYF. J is TRBJ2-7 and V is TRBV6-5; tentative D call: TRBD1 (5 bases). Trimming took 2 bases from V and 1 from J, leaving 9 bases between them. The CDR3 loop spans 14 amino acids. Per the germline V gene, CDR1 is MNHEY and CDR2 is SVGAGI.

V gene TRBV15 combines with J gene TRBJ2-7, with 9 bases aligning to TRBD2. V dropped 5 bases and J dropped 3; count of bases not matched to a gene: 14. This CDR3 spans 17 amino acids. Germline V gene sequence: CDR1 LNHNV, CDR2 YYDKDF (reference sequence). The CDR3 region is CATSGGYSGRLGYEQYF. The CDR3 DNA reads TGTGCCACCAGCGGGGGTTATAGCGGGAGATTGGGCTACGAGCAGTACTTC.